The next 20 T cell receptor beta chains were all read from a single sample in a study of identical twins. TCRdb reprocessed the 5' RACE reads via MiXCR and lists one record per CDR3 protein. The sample records about 430,000 distinct CDR3 sequences, about 18% being singletons. Sequenced material: naive T cells sorted from blood. These receptors all stem from a middle-aged man in good health.

Ten or more counts support this clonotype. The chain combines TRBV15 with TRBJ2-7; D call uncertain. Germline CDR1 LNHNV, CDR2 YYDKDF (reference sequence). Trimming removed 0 bases from V and 3 bases from J, with 6 bases in between. The length of the CDR3 is 13 residues. The CDR3 region has the DNA TGTGCCACCAGCAGAGATCTGGTCTACGAGCAGTACTTC. Its protein is CATSRDLVYEQYF.

This chain uses TRBV6-5 with TRBJ2-1, with D hard to call. The V and J ends lost 0 bases and 0 bases respectively, with 9 bases between them. This CDR3 is 16 amino acids long. The germline V gene encodes CDR1 MNHEY and CDR2 SVGAGI. This CDR3 reads CASSYSKGSSYNEQFF. CDR3 nucleotides: TGTGCCAGCAGTTACTCGAAGGGTAGCTCCTACAATGAGCAGTTCTTC.

The rearrangement joins TRBV2 to TRBJ2-2; TRBD2 matches at 8 bases. Germline V gene sequence: CDR1 SNHLY, CDR2 FYNNEI. The CDR3 runs 15 residues. Trimming at V came to 8 bases and at J to 4 bases, leaving 9 bases not matched to a gene. The CDR3 loop is CASGAGGASTGELFF. As DNA, the CDR3 is TGTGCCAGCGGGGCCGGGGGGGCTAGCACCGGGGAGCTGTTTTTT.

The chain combines TRBV19 with TRBJ1-1; D uncertain. This CDR3 has 13 amino acids. V dropped 6 bases and J dropped 0 bases, with 8 bases sitting between them. The germline CDR1 and CDR2 sequences are LNHDA and SQIVND (reference sequence). The CDR3 sequence: CASSSAMNTEAFF. In DNA, the CDR3 is TGTGCCAGTAGCAGCGCAATGAACACTGAAGCTTTCTTT.

This clonotype came up once. J is TRBJ1-4 and V is TRBV20-1; maybe TRBD1 (5 bases). This CDR3 has 11 residues. Trimming took 3 bases from V and 14 from J, leaving 13 bases between them. Looked up from germline, CDR1 is DFQATT and CDR2 is SNEGSKA (reference sequence). The CDR3 is CSASLGDQLFF. Written as DNA, the CDR3 is TGCAGTGCTAGTCTGGGGGATCAGCTGTTTTTT.

This clonotype was seen repeatedly, ten times or more. The chain is built from TRBV12-3 or TRBV12-4 and TRBJ1-3, with 9 bases that match TRBD1. The CDR3 covers 17 residues. V shed 0 bases, J shed 3 bases, and the junction held 6 bases outside the gene matches. The CDR3 spells CASSLAVTGGDGNTIYF. The CDR3 DNA follows: TGTGCCAGCAGTTTAGCGGTTACAGGGGGCGATGGAAACACCATATATTTT.

There are a few counts of this clonotype. V is TRBV20-1 and J is TRBJ2-1; no definite D call. CDR1 is DFQATT, CDR2 SNEGSKA, per germline (reference sequence). The CDR3 covers 15 residues. V shed 0 bases and J shed 0 bases, with 9 bases lying between them. In nucleotides, the CDR3 is TGCAGTGCTAGAGATATGGGCCTCTCCTACAATGAGCAGTTCTTC. It specifies CSARDMGLSYNEQFF.

In this sample, this clonotype turned up a few times. This chain uses TRBV18 with TRBJ1-1; 7 bases are a match to TRBD1. V lost 3 bases, J lost 4 bases, and 2 bases stayed unmatched. The CDR3 covers 13 residues. Germline values: CDR1 KGHSH, CDR2 LQKENI. CDR3 in amino acids: CASSPQGVTEAFF. The CDR3, as DNA: TGTGCCAGCTCACCGCAGGGGGTCACTGAAGCTTTCTTT.

V is TRBV5-1 and J is TRBJ2-7; the D gene is possibly TRBD1 (6 bases). Trimming removed 4 bases from V and 5 bases from J, with 10 bases in between. The CDR3 loop spans 12 amino acids. The germline gives CDR1 SGHRS, CDR2 YFSETQ. The CDR3 sequence: CASSPPGDEQYF. Here the CDR3 DNA reads TGCGCCAGCAGCCCGCCAGGGGACGAGCAGTACTTC.

This clonotype was seen more than once but under ten times. The J gene is TRBJ2-1, the V gene TRBV15; no definite D call. CDR3 length: 15 residues. The germline gives CDR1 LNHNV, CDR2 YYDKDF (reference sequence). V was pared by 5 bases and J by 2 bases, with 13 bases between. As DNA, the CDR3 is TGTGCCACCAGCTCGCCAGCACGGCCCTACAATGAGCAGTTCTTC. Translating gives CATSSPARPYNEQFF. Based on the CDR3 plus reference TRBV15 and TRBJ2-1, the full variable domain is DAMVIQNPRYQVTQFGKPVTLSCSQTLNHNVMYWYQQKSSQAPKLLFHYYDKDFNNEADTPDNFQSRRPNTSFCFLDIRSPGLGDTAMYLCATSSPARPYNEQFFGPGTRLTVL.

This chain connects TRBV6-1 to TRBJ2-7; 14 nucleotides align to TRBD2. Germline-derived CDR1 and CDR2 are MNHNS and SASEGT. This CDR3 is 15 amino acids long. Trimming at V came to 6 bases and at J to 6 bases, leaving 7 bases not matched to a gene. DNA of the CDR3: TGTGCCAGCAGGAAACCGGGACTAGCGGGAGTCGAGCAGTACTTC. Translation gives CASRKPGLAGVEQYF.

V and J are TRBV7-9 and TRBJ1-1; D remains ambiguous. The CDR3 is made up of 14 amino acids. Germline loops: CDR1 SEHNR, CDR2 FQNEAQ (reference sequence). The V and J ends lost 4 bases and 6 bases respectively, with 15 bases between them. CDR3 DNA: TGTGCCAGCAGCTCCCGAACCGGGTCACCTGAAGCTTTCTTT. Protein product: CASSSRTGSPEAFF.

The chain employs TRBV6-2 or TRBV6-3 and TRBJ2-1; 16 bases match TRBD2. With 2 bases clipped from V and 9 bases from J, the junction kept 16 bases outside the gene matches. This CDR3 comprises 20 residues. Per the germline V gene, CDR1 is MNHEY and CDR2 is SVGEGT. CDR3 protein: CASSYRQSGTSGRAGFEQFF. The CDR3 coding sequence is TGTGCCAGCAGTTACCGACAGTCCGGGACTAGCGGGAGGGCCGGGTTTGAGCAGTTCTTC.

The CDR3 coding sequence is TGTGCCAGGGAGACAGGACGGGGCCCTGGAAACACCATATATTTT. It translates to CARETGRGPGNTIYF. The J gene is TRBJ1-3, the V gene TRBV2, with a weak D call TRBD1 (6 bases). The CDR3 length is 15 residues. The germline CDR1 and CDR2 sequences are SNHLY and FYNNEI. Trimming shortened V by 9 bases and J by 2 bases, and 17 bases separated the two germline ends.

This clonotype has a count of ten or more. The chain combines TRBV20-1 with TRBJ1-1; unclear D gene. V lost 3 bases, J lost 7 bases, and 9 bases lay in between. The germline CDR1 and CDR2 sequences are DFQATT and SNEGSKA (reference sequence). This CDR3 has 11 amino acids. CDR3 residues: CSARVALEAFF. CDR3 nucleotide sequence: TGCAGTGCTAGGGTCGCACTTGAAGCTTTCTTT.

This clonotype was picked up many times. The chain uses TRBV3-1 and TRBJ1-1, with D uncertain. The germline gives CDR1 LGHDT, CDR2 YNNKEL (reference sequence). This CDR3 region has 12 residues. The V gene lost 2 bases and the J gene lost 0 bases, with 1 base spanning the gap. CDR3 bases: TGTGCCAGCAGCCAACTGAACACTGAAGCTTTCTTT. This gives the protein CASSQLNTEAFF.

The chain links TRBV6-1 to TRBJ2-7; tentative D call: TRBD1 (6 bases). V was clipped by 5 bases and J by 6 bases, with 17 bases between them. The CDR3 covers 14 residues. CDR1 and CDR2 (germline): MNHNS, SASEGT. The CDR3 is CASSPRTARGEQYF. The CDR3 DNA is TGTGCCAGCAGTCCCCGGACAGCGAGGGGCGAGCAGTACTTC.

The genes are TRBV4-3 and TRBJ1-4; D call uncertain. Deletions cut 0 bases from V and 6 bases from J, with 11 bases between. This CDR3 region has 15 residues. Per germline, CDR1 LGHNA and CDR2 YSLEER. CDR3 coding DNA: TGCGCCAGCAGCCAAGAAAGGAATTGGGATGAAAAACTGTTTTTT. This sequence encodes CASSQERNWDEKLFF.

Many counts were recorded for this clonotype. The V call is TRBV10-3, the J call TRBJ2-1; D could derive from TRBD1 or TRBD2 (5 bases each). This CDR3 has 14 residues. V lost 5 bases and J lost 0, with 8 bases in between. Per the germline V gene, CDR1 is ENHRY and CDR2 is SYGVKD. CDR3 residues: CAISTGTSYNEQFF. CDR3 in DNA: TGTGCCATCAGTACCGGGACCTCCTACAATGAGCAGTTCTTC.

This chain links TRBV6-1 with TRBJ2-1; 9 nucleotides line up with TRBD1. The ends lost 2 bases at V and 6 bases at J; junction bases unmatched: 5. CDR1 is MNHNS, CDR2 SASEGT, per germline. The CDR3 is made up of 15 amino acids. The CDR3 DNA reads as TGTGCCAGCAGTGAATTGGGGACAGGGACCAATGAGCAGTTCTTC. Its translation: CASSELGTGTNEQFF.